The 16 T cell receptor beta chains below were found in one sample sequenced in a study of beta chain features in type 1 diabetes. The sequenced template was cDNA made from the entire isolated RNA. The method was immunoSEQ multiplex PCR; TCRdb's version includes in-frame clones alone and lacks a portion of them. The repertoire consists of 300,000 to 400,000 clones, with 9.5% to 11% occurring once and the leading ten covering more than 0.015%. The sequenced sample was naive CD4+ T cells from blood. Receptors were obtained from a woman in her twenties or thirties in good health.

This clone appeared a few times. CDR3 sequence reads: CSVSGTDQETQYF. As DNA, the CDR3 is TGCAGCGTTTCTGGGACAGACCAAGAGACCCAGTACTTC. This rearrangement joins TRBV29-1 to TRBJ2-5, with 7 nucleotides matching TRBD1. The germline CDR1 and CDR2 sequences are SQVTM and ANQGSEA. V gave up 5 bases and J gave up 0 bases; unmatched junction bases: 3. CDR3 length: 13 amino acids.

The genes are TRBV7-3 and TRBJ2-1; 8 bases line up with TRBD1. CDR1 is SGHTA and CDR2 is FQGTGA in the germline V gene. V lost 5 bases, J lost 4 bases, and 7 bases stayed unmatched. This CDR3 comprises 15 residues. The CDR3 sequence: CASSQRRQGYNEQFF. CDR3 sequence (DNA): TGTGCCAGCAGCCAACGTAGACAGGGGTACAATGAGCAGTTCTTC.

V gene TRBV11-2 combines with J gene TRBJ2-5, with TRBD2 matching over 11 bases. This CDR3 comprises 16 residues. Losses at the gene ends were 2 bases for V and 0 bases for J; bases not matched to a gene: 2. Germline values: CDR1 SGHAT, CDR2 FQNNGV. The CDR3 DNA follows: TGTGCCAGCAGCTTAATGACTAGCGGGAACCAAGAGACCCAGTACTTC. Protein sequence: CASSLMTSGNQETQYF.

The CDR3, as DNA: TGTGCCAGCAGCTTAGCGCTAGGGGATGGCCAGCCCCAGCATTTT. It is translated as CASSLALGDGQPQHF. This chain links TRBV7-9 with TRBJ1-5; D might be TRBD1 (5 bases). This CDR3 contains 15 residues. The germline CDR1 and CDR2 sequences are SEHNR and FQNEAQ (reference sequence). V was clipped by 0 bases and J by 7 bases, with 13 bases between them.

This clone came up a few times. The chain links TRBV28 to TRBJ2-3, with 8 bases lining up with TRBD2. Germline CDR1 MDHEN, CDR2 SYDVKM. The CDR3 runs to 14 residues. V trimming: 3 bases; J trimming: 6 bases; junction bases outside the gene matches: 5. CDR3 region: CASSFREGLDTQYF. CDR3 bases: TGTGCCAGCAGTTTTCGGGAGGGCCTGGATACGCAGTATTTT.

This chain joins TRBV7-2 and TRBJ2-1, with 7 bases aligning to TRBD2. The V segment lost 2 bases and the J segment 2 bases; nucleotides outside the gene matches: 12. Germline-derived CDR1 and CDR2 are SGHTA and FQGNSA. The CDR3 sequence is 18 residues long. The CDR3 is CASSLSGRASGTYNEQFF. DNA for the CDR3: TGTGCCAGCAGCTTAAGTGGTCGGGCTAGCGGAACCTACAATGAGCAGTTCTTC.

The J gene is TRBJ1-1, the V gene TRBV29-1; TRBD1 might be the D (5 bases). Germline-derived CDR1 and CDR2 are SQVTM and ANQGSEA. Trimming removed 4 bases from V and 3 bases from J, with 18 bases in between. The CDR3 runs 15 residues. CDR3 nucleotides: TGCAGCGTTGGGGGGGTGGGGGTGCTGGACACTGAAGCTTTCTTT. It specifies CSVGGVGVLDTEAFF.

This clone appeared a few times. The chain combines TRBV7-9 with TRBJ2-1, with TRBD2 matching 8 bases. This CDR3 spans 18 amino acids. The trim removed 5 bases at V and 4 bases at J, leaving 16 bases unmatched. Per the germline V gene, CDR1 is SEHNR and CDR2 is FQNEAQ (reference sequence). The CDR3 protein is CASSLRAPRGRFYNEQFF. For the CDR3, the DNA is TGTGCCAGCAGCCTACGCGCCCCCCGCGGGAGGTTTTACAATGAGCAGTTCTTC. Full variable domain (remainder filled in from reference TRBV7-9 and TRBJ2-1): DTGVSQNPRHKITKRGQNVTFRCDPISEHNRLYWYRQTLGQGPEFLTYFQNEAQLEKSRLLSDRFSAERPKGSFSTLEIQRTEQGDSAMYLCASSLRAPRGRFYNEQFFGPGTRLTVL.

The chain uses TRBV4-3 and TRBJ1-2; 8 bases match TRBD1. Germline trimming cut 1 base from V and 2 bases from J; bases unmatched to any gene: 9. Germline CDR1 and CDR2: LGHNA and YSLEER. This CDR3 has 17 residues. The CDR3 spells CASSQAPAGGLNYGYTF. The DNA for the CDR3 is TGCGCCAGCAGCCAAGCCCCGGCAGGGGGCCTGAACTATGGCTACACCTTC.

The chain employs TRBV6-5 and TRBJ2-7, with 8 bases identical to TRBD1. CDR1 and CDR2 (germline): MNHEY, SVGAGI. The CDR3 has 14 residues. Trimming cost V 6 bases and J 0 bases; bases outside gene matches: 4. The CDR3: CASSPDRGSYEQYF. In nucleotides, the CDR3 is TGTGCCAGCAGCCCAGACAGGGGCTCCTACGAGCAGTACTTC.

The rearrangement joins TRBV7-2 to TRBJ2-1, with D tentatively TRBD2 (6 bases). The CDR3 spans 13 residues. Trimming took off 5 bases at V and 9 bases at J, with 14 bases between the two ends. Per the germline V gene, CDR1 is SGHTA and CDR2 is FQGNSA. The CDR3 DNA sequence: TGTGCCAGCAGCCCCATCGGGGGAGGTGAGCAGTTCTTC. Protein sequence: CASSPIGGGEQFF. Supplemented by reference TRBV7-2 and TRBJ2-1, the full variable domain reads GAGVSQSPSNKVTEKGKDVELRCDPISGHTALYWYRQSLGQGLEFLIYFQGNSAPDKSGLPSDRFSAERTGGSVSTLTIQRTQQEDSAVYLCASSPIGGGEQFFGPGTRLTVL.

This clone has more than one count but fewer than ten. The V and J genes are TRBV7-2 and TRBJ1-5; perhaps TRBD1 as D (5 bases). The CDR3 is 13 amino acids. Germline CDR1 reads SGHTA; CDR2 reads FQGNSA. Trimming cost V 4 bases and J 6 bases, with 10 bases left between them. CDR3 sequence reads: CASSSGGVQPQHF. The CDR3 DNA reads TGTGCCAGCAGCTCCGGAGGGGTTCAGCCCCAGCATTTT. Full variable domain (rest looked up from reference TRBV7-2 and TRBJ1-5): GAGVSQSPSNKVTEKGKDVELRCDPISGHTALYWYRQSLGQGLEFLIYFQGNSAPDKSGLPSDRFSAERTGGSVSTLTIQRTQQEDSAVYLCASSSGGVQPQHFGDGTRLSIL.

This clone appeared a few times. This chain's CDR3 is CAISSGAPYEQYF. The DNA for the CDR3 is TGTGCCATTTCTAGCGGCGCTCCCTACGAGCAGTACTTC. The chain recombines TRBV10-3 with TRBJ2-7, with 7 bases matching TRBD2. CDR3 length: 13 amino acids. Germline V gene data show CDR1 as ENHRY and CDR2 as SYGVKD. The trim removed 9 bases at V and 2 bases at J, leaving 7 bases unmatched.

With regard to this clone: This sample also contains other DNA sequences that code for the same CDR3. The chain carries TRBV7-2 and TRBJ2-7; 16 bases map to TRBD2. CDR1 and CDR2 (germline): SGHTA, FQGNSA. The CDR3 totals 15 residues. Trimming took 5 bases from V and 4 from J; bases not matched to a gene: 2. CDR3 DNA: TGTGCCAGCAGCCCGGGACTAGCGGGAGGGTACGAGCAGTACTTC. As protein: CASSPGLAGGYEQYF.

This clone has a handful of counts. V gene TRBV5-8 combines with J gene TRBJ2-3; D might be TRBD1 (6 bases). CDR1 is SGHTS, CDR2 YDEGEE, per germline. This CDR3 region has 14 residues. V lost 4 bases, J lost 2 bases, and 11 bases lay in between. As DNA, the CDR3 is TGTGCCAGCAGCCCGGGACACACCACAGATACGCAGTATTTT. It translates to CASSPGHTTDTQYF.

This sequence joins TRBV4-3 and TRBJ2-2, with 8 bases matching TRBD2. J lost 5 bases, V lost 0 bases, and 8 bases had no gene match. Germline V gene lookup returns CDR1 LGHNA and CDR2 YSLEER. The CDR3 totals 17 residues. This CDR3 reads CASSQDPGLAGTGELFF. The CDR3 nucleotides read TGCGCCAGCAGCCAAGATCCTGGACTAGCAGGGACCGGGGAGCTGTTTTTT.